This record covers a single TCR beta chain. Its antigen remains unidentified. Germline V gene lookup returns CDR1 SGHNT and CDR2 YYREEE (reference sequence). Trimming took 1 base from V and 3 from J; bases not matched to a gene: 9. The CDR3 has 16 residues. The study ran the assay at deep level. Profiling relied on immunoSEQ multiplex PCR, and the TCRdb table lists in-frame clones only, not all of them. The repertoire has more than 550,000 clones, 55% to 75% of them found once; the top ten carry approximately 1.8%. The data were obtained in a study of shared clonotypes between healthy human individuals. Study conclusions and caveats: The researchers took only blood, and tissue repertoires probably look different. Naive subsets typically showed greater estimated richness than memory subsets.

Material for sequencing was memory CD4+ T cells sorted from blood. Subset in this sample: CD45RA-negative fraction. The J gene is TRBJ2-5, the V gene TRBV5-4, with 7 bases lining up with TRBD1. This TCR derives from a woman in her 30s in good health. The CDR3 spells CASSLHRGRSEETQYF. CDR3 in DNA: TGTGCCAGCAGCTTGCATAGGGGGCGATCTGAAGAGACCCAGTACTTC.